This paragraph covers one T cell receptor (beta chain) sequence. Its antigen remains unknown. This sample is part of a study of T cell repertoires in cytomegalovirus infection. Study information: CMV infection and matching HLA type were both indicated by public TCR beta signatures.

This CDR3 spans 15 amino acids. Germline CDR1 and CDR2: DFQATT and SNEGSKA (reference sequence). V was clipped by 6 bases and J by 1 base; unmatched bases: 6. A single record per CDR3 protein comes from TCRdb applying MiXCR to the reads. Of 800,000 to 950,000 distinct CDR3 sequences listed, approximately 29% are singletons. The source was cultured CD8+ T cells from PBMCs, collected from culture after CMV antigen stimulation. The rearrangement uses TRBV20-1 and TRBJ2-1; 10 bases match TRBD1. The sequence came from a human donor in good health (CMV status not recorded). Some clones in this sample may be carry-over from other donors' samples. DNA for the CDR3: TGCAGTGCCAGGGGGGGACAGGGGTCCTACAATGAGCAGTTCTTC. Its translation: CSARGGQGSYNEQFF.